This TCR beta chain stems from a study of identical twins. This clonotype was observed a few times. Via MiXCR, TCRdb re-called the 5' RACE reads, giving one row per CDR3 protein. The table shows under 1 million distinct CDR3 sequences, with 9% to 15% occurring only once. The V and J ends lost 5 bases and 6 bases respectively, with 20 bases between them. Germline assignment: CDR1 SEHNR and CDR2 FQNEAQ (reference sequence). This CDR3 spans 16 amino acids. The data also belong to a second study, concerning yellow fever vaccine responses in identical twins.

V and J are TRBV7-9 and TRBJ2-1; D unresolved. This clonotype originated in a woman aged 18-29 years in good health. The specimen sequenced was PBMCs. DNA of the CDR3: TGTGCCAGCAGCCCAGCGTGGGAAGGAACCCGCAATGAGCAGTTCTTC. It is translated as CASSPAWEGTRNEQFF.